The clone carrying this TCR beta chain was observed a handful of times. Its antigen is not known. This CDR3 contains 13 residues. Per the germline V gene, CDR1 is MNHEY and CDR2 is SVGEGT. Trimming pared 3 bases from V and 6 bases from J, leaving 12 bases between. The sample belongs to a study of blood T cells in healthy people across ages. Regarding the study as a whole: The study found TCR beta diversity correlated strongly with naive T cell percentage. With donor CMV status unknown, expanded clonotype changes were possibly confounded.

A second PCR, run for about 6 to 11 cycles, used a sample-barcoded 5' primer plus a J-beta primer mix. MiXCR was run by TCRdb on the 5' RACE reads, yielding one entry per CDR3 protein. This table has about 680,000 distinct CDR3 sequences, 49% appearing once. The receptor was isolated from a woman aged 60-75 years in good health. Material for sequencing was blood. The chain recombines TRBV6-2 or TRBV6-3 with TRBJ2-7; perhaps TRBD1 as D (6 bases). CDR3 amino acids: CASSYIQGSEQYF. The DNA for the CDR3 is TGTGCCAGCAGTTATATACAGGGAAGCGAGCAGTACTTC.